The source of this T cell receptor beta chain is a study of T-cell memory formation after mild COVID-19. Study as a whole: Clusters of TCRs were largely donor specific. Whole-study findings and limits: Pre-infection memory already had some responding clones, implying cross-reactive memory joined. Contracting clones from day 15 to 85 had balanced CD4/CD8; later expanders favoured CD4+.

CDR3 length: 16 residues. V was clipped by 0 bases and J by 3 bases, with 14 bases between them. The germline V gene encodes CDR1 PRHDT and CDR2 FYEKMQ (reference sequence). There are a few counts of this clonotype. The target antigen is unknown. Constant-segment-primed 5'RACE gave TCR alpha and TCR beta cDNA libraries with sample barcodes and UMIs. A single record per CDR3 protein comes from TCRdb applying MiXCR to the 5' RACE reads. The profile covers some 120,000 distinct CDR3 sequences, with approximately 16% appearing a single time and roughly 14% taken by the ten largest. This clonotype originated in an adult woman who had mild COVID-19 (a few samples of this study predate the infection). Cell type and time point are not known. Sequenced input: PBMCs or a T cell subset sorted from them (not recorded which). The chain joins TRBV13 to TRBJ2-5, with TRBD2 as a possible D gene (5 bases). The CDR3 is CASSLGLNGLEETQYF. CDR3 DNA sequence: TGTGCCAGCAGCTTAGGCCTTAACGGACTCGAAGAGACCCAGTACTTC.